This T cell receptor beta chain was identified in a study of monozygotic twins with cystic fibrosis. Study-wide context: Roughly 2.8 micrograms of fragmented DNA underwent approximately 15 PCR cycles for library preparation.

CDR3 size: 14 residues. V lost 5 bases and J lost 10, with 16 bases in between. CDR1 and CDR2 (germline): SGDLS, YYNGEE. In regard to this clone: Its specificity is not known.

TCRdb keeps only in-frame clones here, not all; method: immunoSEQ multiplex PCR. The table includes some 35,000 clones, about 90% detected once. Points from the study as a whole: J usage was most co-twin-similar in 8 of 16 pairs, V in 13. Low clonality (median around 0.0096) suggested a mostly naive repertoire.

The sequence was obtained from a boy between 2 and 10 years old with cystic fibrosis. Sequencing used blood. The rearrangement joins TRBV9 to TRBJ1-6; perhaps TRBD1 as D (5 bases). The CDR3, as DNA: TGTGCCAGCAGTTTAGGGCCCGAGGGGTCACCCCTCCACTTT. Translating it yields CASSLGPEGSPLHF.